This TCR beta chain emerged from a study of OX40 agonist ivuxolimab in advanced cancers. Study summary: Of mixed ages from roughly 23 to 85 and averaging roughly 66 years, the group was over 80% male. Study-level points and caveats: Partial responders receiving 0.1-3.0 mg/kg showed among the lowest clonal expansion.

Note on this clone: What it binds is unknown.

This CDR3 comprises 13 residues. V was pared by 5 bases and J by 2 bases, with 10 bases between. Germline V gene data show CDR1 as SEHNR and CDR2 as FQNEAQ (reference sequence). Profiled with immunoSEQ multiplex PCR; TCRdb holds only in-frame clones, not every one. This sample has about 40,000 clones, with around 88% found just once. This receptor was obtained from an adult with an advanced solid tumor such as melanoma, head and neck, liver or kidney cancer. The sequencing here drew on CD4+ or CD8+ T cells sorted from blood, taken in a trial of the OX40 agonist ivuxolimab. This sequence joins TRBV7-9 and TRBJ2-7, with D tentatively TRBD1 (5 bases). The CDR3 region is CASSRDSTYEQYF. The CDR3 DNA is TGTGCCAGCAGCCGAGACAGTACCTACGAGCAGTACTTC.